This T cell receptor beta chain stems from a study of cytomegalovirus exposure and HLA in healthy donors. On the study more broadly: Of some 410 genotyped donors, around 80% grouped in the Caucasian-associated ancestry cluster.

The PCR contained 60 Vbeta and 13 Jbeta primers. Profiling relied on immunoSEQ multiplex PCR, and the TCRdb table lists in-frame clones only, not all of them. The sample carries roughly 100,000 clones, 79% recorded once. Notes on this clone: Its specificity is not known.

V lost 6 bases and J 3 bases, leaving 15 bases between the germline ends. The germline V gene has CDR1 MDHEN and CDR2 SYDVKM. The CDR3 spans 16 residues. General study points: As was reported, the HLA-A and HLA-B alleles of most subjects were accurately predicted from TCR beta sequences.

The V call is TRBV28, the J call TRBJ2-6; perhaps TRBD2 as D (6 bases). The source material was PBMCs. This receptor was obtained from a man in his fifties or sixties in good health and CMV-seropositive. This chain's CDR3 is CASRGLDPYGANVLTF. For the CDR3, the DNA is TGTGCCAGCAGGGGACTGGACCCGTATGGGGCCAACGTCCTGACTTTC.